Below, one TCR beta chain is given with its context. Its antigen is still unknown. Donors showed nominal health when sampled, although they likely had unrecorded immune exposures. V was trimmed by 3 bases and J by 7 bases, leaving 18 bases between them. This CDR3 contains 14 residues. CDR1 and CDR2 (germline): GTSNPN, SVGIG (reference sequence). The PCR was carried out with 60 Vbeta primers and 13 Jbeta primers. Only in-frame clones appear in the TCRdb table, and some are missing; sequencing was by immunoSEQ multiplex PCR. Altogether 180,000 or so clones are present, approximately 85% being singletons, with the ten largest covering almost 9.5%. The entry originates in a study of cytomegalovirus exposure and HLA in healthy donors. The study's findings and limits: Most subjects had HLA-A and HLA-B alleles reportedly predicted accurately by TCR beta sequences. Researchers catalogued under 200 TCR beta chains as cytomegalovirus-associated.

V and J are TRBV30 and TRBJ2-5; no clear D. The sequenced sample consisted of PBMCs. This receptor was identified in a man in his late teens or twenties in good health and CMV-seropositive. The CDR3 spells CAWRAPARLGTQYF. CDR3 coding DNA: TGTGCCTGGAGGGCCCCAGCGCGGCTCGGGACCCAGTACTTC.